This T cell receptor beta chain was obtained from a study of CD8+ T cells in alopecia areata. Study in general: The investigators scored severity in treated patients by the percentage of affected scalp area.

Germline loops: CDR1 GTSNPN, CDR2 SVGIG (reference sequence). This CDR3 spans 15 amino acids. Trimming removed 5 bases from V and 2 bases from J, with 16 bases in between. Extraction and reverse transcription of RNA yielded cDNA as the sequencing template. Assay used: immunoSEQ multiplex PCR; TCRdb lists only in-frame clones, some missing. The sample contains under 20,000 clones, about 60% of which appear only once. The treatment: oral pan-JAK inhibitor, 5-10 mg twice daily. As part of sample collection, lesional scalp punch biopsies and peripheral blood were taken from alopecia areata patients. The sequenced sample was skin, obtained at week 4, from a patient treated with tofacitinib. V usage is TRBV30 and J usage is TRBJ1-5, with D maybe TRBD1 (5 bases). The receptor was isolated from a human donor with alopecia areata. CDR3 sequence: CAWSLGHEGNQPQHF. CDR3 in DNA: TGTGCCTGGTCGTTGGGGCATGAGGGCAATCAGCCCCAGCATTTT.